This T cell receptor beta chain is drawn from a study of technical replicates of blood from several donors. Repertoires were generated with immunoSEQ multiplex PCR, while TCRdb's copy carries only in-frame clones and drops some. The profile shows some 77,000 clones, 95% to 97% of them singletons. This CDR3 is 12 amino acids long. Deletions cut 2 bases from V and 9 bases from J, with 11 bases between. The germline gives CDR1 GTSNPN, CDR2 SVGIG (reference sequence). The TCR sequence derives from a human donor in good health. Source material: T cells isolated from PBMCs. V and J are TRBV30 and TRBJ2-4; the D gene is possibly TRBD1 (6 bases). DNA for the CDR3: TGTGCCTGGAGTCCGCAGGGGAGCATTCAGTACTTC. It encodes CAWSPQGSIQYF.